What follows is one T cell receptor (beta chain) and its context. The antigen is not known. This sample was taken from a study of cytomegalovirus exposure and HLA in healthy donors. Overall study findings and caveats: The authors confirmed in vitro that a few CMV-associated chains were specific for CMV antigens.

Sequenced by immunoSEQ multiplex PCR; TCRdb stores in-frame clones only, minus some. This table has 120,000 or so clones, roughly nine tenths appearing once. Germline V gene data show CDR1 as SGHVS and CDR2 as FNYEAQ. V was shortened by 1 base and J by 2 bases, with 11 bases between the two germline ends. The CDR3 covers 15 residues. The rearrangement links TRBV7-6 to TRBJ1-1, with a weak D call TRBD1 (5 bases). The sequence came from a woman aged 18 to 35 in good health and CMV-seronegative. The sample was PBMCs. The CDR3 is CASSLGAGINTEAFF. The CDR3 DNA reads TGTGCCAGCAGCTTAGGGGCAGGGATCAACACTGAAGCTTTCTTT.